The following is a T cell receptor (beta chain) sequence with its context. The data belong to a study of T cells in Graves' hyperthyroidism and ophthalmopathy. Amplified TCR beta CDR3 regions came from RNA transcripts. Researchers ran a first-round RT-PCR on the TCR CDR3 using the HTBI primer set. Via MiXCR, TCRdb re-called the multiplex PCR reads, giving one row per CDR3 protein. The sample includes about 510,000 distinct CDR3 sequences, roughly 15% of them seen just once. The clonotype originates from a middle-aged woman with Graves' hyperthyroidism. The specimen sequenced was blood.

The CDR3: CASSQDKRGAGGSTDTQYF. CDR3 sequence (DNA): TGTGCCAGCAGCCAAGATAAACGAGGAGCGGGAGGCAGCACAGATACGCAGTATTTT. The chain has TRBV4-2 and TRBJ2-3; 9 bases match TRBD2. This CDR3 spans 19 amino acids. Germline CDR1 is LGHNA and CDR2 is YNFKEQ. The J segment lost 0 bases and the V segment lost 0 bases, leaving 10 bases of the junction unmatched.